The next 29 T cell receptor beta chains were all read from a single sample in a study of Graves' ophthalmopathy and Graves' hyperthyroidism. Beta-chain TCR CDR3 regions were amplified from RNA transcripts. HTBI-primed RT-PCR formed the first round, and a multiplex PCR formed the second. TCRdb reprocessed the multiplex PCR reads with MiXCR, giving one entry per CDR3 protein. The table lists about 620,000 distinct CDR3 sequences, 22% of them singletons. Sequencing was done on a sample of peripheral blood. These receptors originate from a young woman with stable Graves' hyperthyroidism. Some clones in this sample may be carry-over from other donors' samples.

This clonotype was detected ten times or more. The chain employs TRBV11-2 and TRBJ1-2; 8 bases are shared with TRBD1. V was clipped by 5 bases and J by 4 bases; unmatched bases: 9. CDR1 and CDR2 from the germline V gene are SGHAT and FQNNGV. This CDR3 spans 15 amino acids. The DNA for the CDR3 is TGTGCCAGCAGCCCGCGGGACAGGAGGTTCTATGGCTACACCTTC. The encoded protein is CASSPRDRRFYGYTF.

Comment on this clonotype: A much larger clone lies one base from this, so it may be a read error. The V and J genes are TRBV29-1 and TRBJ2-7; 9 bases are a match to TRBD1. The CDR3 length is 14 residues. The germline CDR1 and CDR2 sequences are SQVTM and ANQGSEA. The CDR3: CSVRKGQGTNEQCF. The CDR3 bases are TGCAGCGTCCGAAAGGGACAGGGAACTAACGAGCAGTGCTTC.

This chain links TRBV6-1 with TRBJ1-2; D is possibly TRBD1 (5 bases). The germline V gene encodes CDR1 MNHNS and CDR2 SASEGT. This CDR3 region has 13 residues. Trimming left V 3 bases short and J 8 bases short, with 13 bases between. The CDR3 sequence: CASSDQGGRGYTF. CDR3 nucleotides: TGTGCCAGCAGTGACCAGGGCGGCCGGGGCTACACCTTC.

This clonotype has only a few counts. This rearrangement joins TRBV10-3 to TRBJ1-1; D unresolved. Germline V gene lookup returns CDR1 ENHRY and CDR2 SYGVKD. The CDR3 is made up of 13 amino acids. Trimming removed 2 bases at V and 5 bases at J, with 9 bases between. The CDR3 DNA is TGTGCCATCAGTGAGCTGCGAAGGACTGAAGCTTTCTTT. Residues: CAISELRRTEAFF.

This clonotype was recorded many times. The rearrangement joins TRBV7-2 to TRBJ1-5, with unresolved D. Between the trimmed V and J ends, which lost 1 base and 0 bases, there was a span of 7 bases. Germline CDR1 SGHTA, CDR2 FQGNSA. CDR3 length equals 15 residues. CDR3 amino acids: CASSLVPHSNQPQHF. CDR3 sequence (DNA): TGTGCCAGCAGCTTAGTACCACATAGCAATCAGCCCCAGCATTTT.

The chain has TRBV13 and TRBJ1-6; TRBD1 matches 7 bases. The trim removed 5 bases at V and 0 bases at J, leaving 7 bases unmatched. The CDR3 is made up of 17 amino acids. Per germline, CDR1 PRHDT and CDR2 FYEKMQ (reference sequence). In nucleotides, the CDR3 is TGTGCCAGCAGCGCACCGGGACAGAGCTCCTATAATTCACCCCTCCACTTT. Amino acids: CASSAPGQSSYNSPLHF.

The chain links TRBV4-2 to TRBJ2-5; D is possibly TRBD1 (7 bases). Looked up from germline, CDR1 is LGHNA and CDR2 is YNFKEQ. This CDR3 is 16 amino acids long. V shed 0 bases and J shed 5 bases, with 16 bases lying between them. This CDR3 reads CASSQDRTGGTETQYF. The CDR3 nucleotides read TGTGCCAGCAGCCAAGACCGGACAGGCGGGACGGAGACCCAGTACTTC.

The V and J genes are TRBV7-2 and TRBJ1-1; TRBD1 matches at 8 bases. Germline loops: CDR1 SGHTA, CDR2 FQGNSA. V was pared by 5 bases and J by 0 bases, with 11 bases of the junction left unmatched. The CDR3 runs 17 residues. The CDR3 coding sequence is TGTGCCAGCAGCGCACAGGGGGTCGGGGGTTTGAACACTGAAGCTTTCTTT. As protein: CASSAQGVGGLNTEAFF. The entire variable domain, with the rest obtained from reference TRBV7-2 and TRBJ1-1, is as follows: GAGVSQSPSNKVTEKGKDVELRCDPISGHTALYWYRQSLGQGLEFLIYFQGNSAPDKSGLPSDRFSAERTGGSVSTLTIQRTQQEDSAVYLCASSAQGVGGLNTEAFFGQGTRLTVV.

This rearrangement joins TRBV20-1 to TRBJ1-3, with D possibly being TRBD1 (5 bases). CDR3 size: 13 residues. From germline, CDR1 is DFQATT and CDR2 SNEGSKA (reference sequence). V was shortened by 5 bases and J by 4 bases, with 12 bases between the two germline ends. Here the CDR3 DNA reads TGCAGTGCTGTCAGGGAGGCCGGAAACACCATATATTTT. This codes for CSAVREAGNTIYF.

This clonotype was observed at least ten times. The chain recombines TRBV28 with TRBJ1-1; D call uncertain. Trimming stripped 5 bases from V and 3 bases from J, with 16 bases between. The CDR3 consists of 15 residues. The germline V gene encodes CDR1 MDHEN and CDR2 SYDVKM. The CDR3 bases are TGTGCCAGCAGTGACCAACCCAGGATCGACACTGAAGCTTTCTTT. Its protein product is CASSDQPRIDTEAFF.

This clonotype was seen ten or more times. Here the CDR3 reads CASSSATGTGDTEAFF. The CDR3 DNA is TGTGCCAGCAGTTCCGCAACCGGGACGGGAGACACTGAAGCTTTCTTT. The rearrangement uses TRBV28 and TRBJ1-1; D might be TRBD1 (5 bases). The CDR3 contains 16 residues. CDR1 and CDR2 from the germline V gene are MDHEN and SYDVKM. Trimming cost V 4 bases and J 3 bases, with 18 bases left between them.

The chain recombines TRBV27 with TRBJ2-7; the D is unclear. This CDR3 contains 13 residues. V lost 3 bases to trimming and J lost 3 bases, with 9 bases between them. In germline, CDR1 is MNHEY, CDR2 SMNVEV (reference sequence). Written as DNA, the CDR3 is TGTGCCAGCAGTTTTCACAGCCGCTACGAGCAGTACTTC. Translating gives CASSFHSRYEQYF.

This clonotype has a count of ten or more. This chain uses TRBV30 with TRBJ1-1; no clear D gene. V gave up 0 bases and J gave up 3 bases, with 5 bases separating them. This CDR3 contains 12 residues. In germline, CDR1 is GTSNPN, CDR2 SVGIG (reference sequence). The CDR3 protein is CAWSVPYTEAFF. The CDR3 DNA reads TGTGCCTGGAGTGTACCTTACACTGAAGCTTTCTTT.

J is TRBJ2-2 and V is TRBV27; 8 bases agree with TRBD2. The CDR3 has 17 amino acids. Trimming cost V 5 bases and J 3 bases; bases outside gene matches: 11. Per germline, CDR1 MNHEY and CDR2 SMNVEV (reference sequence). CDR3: CASSLRAGTRYTGELFF. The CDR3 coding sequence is TGTGCCAGCAGTCTAAGGGCCGGGACTAGATACACCGGGGAGCTGTTTTTT.

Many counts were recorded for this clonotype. The CDR3 sequence: CASSDPGQGWFQPQHF. CDR3 DNA sequence: TGTGCCAGCAGCGACCCGGGACAGGGGTGGTTTCAGCCCCAGCATTTT. V usage is TRBV2 and J usage is TRBJ1-5; 10 positions agree with TRBD1. The germline CDR1 and CDR2 sequences are SNHLY and FYNNEI. There are 16 residues in the CDR3. Trimming removed 6 bases from V and 6 bases from J; junction bases left unmatched: 11.

The CDR3 DNA is TGTGCCACCCCCTGGGAACGGGGGGTAAGTACCGGGGAGCTGTTTTTT. Translated, it gives CATPWERGVSTGELFF. This chain joins TRBV10-3 and TRBJ2-2, with 7 bases aligning to TRBD2. The CDR3 is 16 residues long. The germline V gene encodes CDR1 ENHRY and CDR2 SYGVKD. J gave up 5 bases and V 10 bases, and 16 bases lay outside the gene matches.

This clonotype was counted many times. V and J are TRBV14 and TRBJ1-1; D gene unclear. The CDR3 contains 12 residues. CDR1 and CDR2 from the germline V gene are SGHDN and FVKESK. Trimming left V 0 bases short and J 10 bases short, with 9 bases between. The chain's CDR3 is CASSQDRLRAFF. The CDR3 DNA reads TGTGCCAGCAGCCAAGATCGGCTGCGAGCTTTCTTT.

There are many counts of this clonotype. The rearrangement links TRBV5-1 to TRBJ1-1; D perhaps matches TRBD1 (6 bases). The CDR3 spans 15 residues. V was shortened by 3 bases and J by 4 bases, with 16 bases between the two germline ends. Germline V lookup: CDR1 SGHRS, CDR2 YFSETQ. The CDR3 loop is CASSSQQGASTEAFF. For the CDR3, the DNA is TGCGCCAGCAGCTCACAACAGGGAGCGAGCACTGAAGCTTTCTTT. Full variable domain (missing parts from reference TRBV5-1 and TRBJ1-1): KAGVTQTPRYLIKTRGQQVTLSCSPISGHRSVSWYQQTPGQGLQFLFEYFSETQRNKGNFPGRFSGRQFSNSRSEMNVSTLELGDSALYLCASSSQQGASTEAFFGQGTRLTVV.

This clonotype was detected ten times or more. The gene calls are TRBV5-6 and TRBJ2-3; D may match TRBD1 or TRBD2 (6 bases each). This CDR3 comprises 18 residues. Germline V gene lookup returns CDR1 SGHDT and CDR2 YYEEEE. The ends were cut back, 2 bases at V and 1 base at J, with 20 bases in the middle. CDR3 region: CASSLGGFLIKGTDTQYF. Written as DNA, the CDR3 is TGTGCCAGCAGCTTAGGGGGGTTCTTGATTAAAGGCACAGATACGCAGTATTTT. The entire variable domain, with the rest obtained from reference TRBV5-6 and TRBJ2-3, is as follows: DAGVTQSPTHLIKTRGQQVTLRCSPKSGHDTVSWYQQALGQGPQFIFQYYEEEERQRGNFPDRFSGHQFPNYSSELNVNALLLGDSALYLCASSLGGFLIKGTDTQYFGPGTRLTVL.

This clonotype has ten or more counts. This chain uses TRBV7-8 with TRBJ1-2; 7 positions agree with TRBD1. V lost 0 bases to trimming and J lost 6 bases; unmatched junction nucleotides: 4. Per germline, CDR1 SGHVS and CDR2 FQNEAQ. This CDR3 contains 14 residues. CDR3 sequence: CASSLAGQFNGYTF. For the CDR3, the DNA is TGTGCCAGCAGCTTAGCGGGACAGTTCAATGGCTACACCTTC.

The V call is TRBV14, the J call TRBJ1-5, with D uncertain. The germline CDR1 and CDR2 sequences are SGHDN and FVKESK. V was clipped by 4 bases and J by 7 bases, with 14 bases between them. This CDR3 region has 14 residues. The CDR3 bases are TGTGCCAGCAGCCCAGAGATGTGGGAACAGCCCCAGCATTTT. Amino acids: CASSPEMWEQPQHF.

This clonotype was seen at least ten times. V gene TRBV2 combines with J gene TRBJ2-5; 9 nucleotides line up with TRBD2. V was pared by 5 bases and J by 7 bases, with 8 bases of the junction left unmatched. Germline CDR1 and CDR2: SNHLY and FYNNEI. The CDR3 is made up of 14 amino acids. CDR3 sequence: CASSKREAPWTQYF. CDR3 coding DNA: TGTGCCAGCAGTAAGCGGGAGGCCCCATGGACCCAGTACTTC.

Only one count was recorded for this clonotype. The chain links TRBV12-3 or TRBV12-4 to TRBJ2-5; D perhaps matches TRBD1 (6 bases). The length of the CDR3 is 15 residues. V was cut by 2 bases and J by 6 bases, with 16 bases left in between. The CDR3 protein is CASSLTTGQGQTQYF. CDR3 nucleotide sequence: TGTGCCAGCAGTTTAACCACAGGGCAGGGGCAGACCCAGTACTTC.

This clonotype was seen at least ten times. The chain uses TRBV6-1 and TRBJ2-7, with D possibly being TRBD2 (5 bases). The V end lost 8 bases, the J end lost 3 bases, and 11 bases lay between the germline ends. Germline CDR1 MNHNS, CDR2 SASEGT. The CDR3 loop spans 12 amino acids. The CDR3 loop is CASAASSYEQYF. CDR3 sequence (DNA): TGTGCCAGCGCGGCTAGCAGCTACGAGCAGTACTTC.

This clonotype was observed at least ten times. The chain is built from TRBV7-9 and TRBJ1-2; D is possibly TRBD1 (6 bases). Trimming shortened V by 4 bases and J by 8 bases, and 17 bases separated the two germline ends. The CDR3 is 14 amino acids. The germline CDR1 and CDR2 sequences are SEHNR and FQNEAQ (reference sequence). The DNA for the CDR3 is TGTGCCAGCAGCTCCATAACCCAGGGGCTGGGCTACACCTTC. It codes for CASSSITQGLGYTF.

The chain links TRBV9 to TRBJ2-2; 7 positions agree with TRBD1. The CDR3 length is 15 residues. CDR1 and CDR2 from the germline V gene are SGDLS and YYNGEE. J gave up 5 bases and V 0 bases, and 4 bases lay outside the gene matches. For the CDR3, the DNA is TGTGCCAGCAGCGTAGAGAACAGGGGTACCGGGGAGCTGTTTTTT. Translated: CASSVENRGTGELFF. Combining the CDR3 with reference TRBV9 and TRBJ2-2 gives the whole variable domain DSGVTQTPKHLITATGQRVTLRCSPRSGDLSVYWYQQSLDQGLQFLIQYYNGEERAKGNILERFSAQQFPDLHSELNLSSLELGDSALYFCASSVENRGTGELFFGEGSRLTVL.

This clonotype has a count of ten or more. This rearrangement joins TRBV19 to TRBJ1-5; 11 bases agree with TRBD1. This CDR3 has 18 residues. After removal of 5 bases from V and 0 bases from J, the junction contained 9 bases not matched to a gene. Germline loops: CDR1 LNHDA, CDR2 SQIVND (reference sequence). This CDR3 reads CASSQGTGGHYSNQPQHF. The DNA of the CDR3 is TGTGCCAGTAGTCAAGGGACAGGGGGACACTATAGCAATCAGCCCCAGCATTTT.

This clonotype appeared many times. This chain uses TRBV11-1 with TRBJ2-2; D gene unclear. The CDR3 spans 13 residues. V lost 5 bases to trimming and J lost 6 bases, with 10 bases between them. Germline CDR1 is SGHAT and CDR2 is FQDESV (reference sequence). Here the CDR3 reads CASSPTNAGELFF. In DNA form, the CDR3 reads TGTGCCAGCAGCCCAACTAACGCCGGGGAGCTGTTTTTT.

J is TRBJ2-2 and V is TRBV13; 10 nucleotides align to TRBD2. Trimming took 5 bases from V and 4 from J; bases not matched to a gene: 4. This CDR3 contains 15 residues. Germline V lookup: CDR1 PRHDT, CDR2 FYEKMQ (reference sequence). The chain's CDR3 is CASSERGGITGELFF. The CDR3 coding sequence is TGTGCCAGCAGCGAGCGGGGGGGTATCACCGGGGAGCTGTTTTTT.